This T cell receptor (beta chain) was retrieved from a study of T cell responses to AZD1222 COVID-19 vaccine. The count of this clone is one. Other nucleotide sequences in the sample specify the same CDR3. This table comes from immunoSEQ multiplex PCR, and its TCRdb copy is limited to in-frame clones, with some not included. The sample lists around 100,000 clones, about nine tenths occurring once. Deletions cut 1 base from V and 4 bases from J, with 8 bases between. This CDR3 comprises 14 residues. CDR1 is SNHLY and CDR2 is FYNNEI in the germline V gene. This clonotype was obtained from an adult in good health. The chain has TRBV2 and TRBJ1-5; the D gene is possibly TRBD1 (6 bases). The specimen was peripheral blood, collected on day 0 of AZD1222 vaccination. CDR3 DNA: TGTGCCAGCAGTGAAGGGCAGGGGAATCAGCCCCAGCATTTT. Its translation: CASSEGQGNQPQHF.